These 22 T cell receptor beta chains were sequenced from one sample in a study of cytomegalovirus exposure and HLA in healthy donors. It was with 60 Vbeta and 13 Jbeta primers that the PCR ran. The table came from immunoSEQ multiplex PCR; TCRdb's copy has only in-frame clones and leaves some out. The sample has roughly 90,000 clones, roughly 84% seen once. The sample comprised PBMCs. The receptors were gathered from a young man in good health and CMV-seronegative.

This clone was seen just once. V is TRBV29-1 and J is TRBJ2-3; TRBD2 agrees at 8 bases. With 7 bases clipped from V and 2 bases from J, the junction kept 5 bases outside the gene matches. The CDR3 is made up of 13 amino acids. In germline, CDR1 is SQVTM, CDR2 ANQGSEA. CDR3 sequence (DNA): TGCAGCGCCGGGGGGGGCACCACAGATACGCAGTATTTT. Translated, it gives CSAGGGTTDTQYF.

V and J are TRBV5-4 and TRBJ2-2; TRBD1 matches 10 bases. Trimming at V came to 4 bases and at J to 1 base, leaving 4 bases not matched to a gene. CDR1 SGHNT and CDR2 YYREEE come from the germline V gene (reference sequence). This CDR3 is built from 16 residues. In nucleotides, the CDR3 is TGTGCCAGCAGCCGGGGGACAGGGGTGAACACCGGGGAGCTGTTTTTT. Translation gives CASSRGTGVNTGELFF.

This clone was counted between two and nine times. V usage is TRBV5-1 and J usage is TRBJ1-1; D is perhaps TRBD1 (5 bases). This CDR3 region has 18 residues. The germline CDR1 and CDR2 sequences are SGHRS and YFSETQ. Trimming left V 3 bases short and J 1 base short, with 22 bases between. CDR3 coding DNA: TGCGCCAGCAGCTGGGGTTATGGGGTGGGGGGAGAGAACACTGAAGCTTTCTTT. It is translated as CASSWGYGVGGENTEAFF.

This clone was counted once. The J gene is TRBJ1-2, the V gene TRBV28, with D possibly being TRBD1 (6 bases). CDR3 length equals 15 residues. CDR1 is MDHEN, CDR2 SYDVKM, per germline. Trimming took 5 bases from V and 1 from J, leaving 14 bases between them. CDR3 protein: CASSARQALNYGYTF. For the CDR3, the DNA is TGTGCCAGCAGTGCCAGACAGGCCCTTAACTATGGCTACACCTTC.

The genes are TRBV6-5 and TRBJ1-2; 7 nucleotides align to TRBD1. Losses at the gene ends were 0 bases for V and 4 bases for J; bases not matched to a gene: 8. CDR1 MNHEY and CDR2 SVGAGI come from the germline V gene. There are 16 residues in the CDR3. CDR3 residues: CASSYSIQGGGYGYTF. The CDR3 nucleotides are TGTGCCAGCAGTTACTCGATTCAGGGGGGCGGCTATGGCTACACCTTC.

This clone was seen once. The V gene is TRBV4-1, the J gene TRBJ2-3, with D tentatively TRBD1 (6 bases). From germline, CDR1 is MGHRA and CDR2 YSYEKL. The CDR3 is 16 amino acids. V shed 5 bases and J shed 2 bases, with 17 bases lying between them. CDR3 sequence (DNA): TGCGCCAGCAGCGCGGCCGGACAGCTGCCCACAGATACGCAGTATTTT. Its protein is CASSAAGQLPTDTQYF.

The chain has TRBV19 and TRBJ1-1; D unresolved. This CDR3 has 13 residues. CDR1 and CDR2 (germline): LNHDA, SQIVND (reference sequence). V shed 4 bases and J shed 3 bases, with 9 bases lying between them. In DNA form, the CDR3 reads TGTGCCAGTAGTACATACCTATACACTGAAGCTTTCTTT. This encodes CASSTYLYTEAFF.

The rearrangement links TRBV6-5 to TRBJ1-5; TRBD1 aligns across 7 bases. Germline lookup yields CDR1 MNHEY and CDR2 SVGAGI. The junction had 4 bases not matched to a gene; V was cut back by 5 bases and J by 6 bases. The CDR3 runs to 13 residues. CDR3 region: CASSETGAQPQHF. In DNA, the CDR3 is TGTGCCAGCAGTGAAACAGGGGCTCAGCCCCAGCATTTT.

The V call is TRBV30, the J call TRBJ1-1, with unresolved D. Germline V gene data show CDR1 as GTSNPN and CDR2 as SVGIG (reference sequence). The CDR3 is made up of 16 amino acids. The ends were cut back, 0 bases at V and 1 base at J, with 15 bases in the middle. This CDR3 is CAWSVPMRAKNTEAFF. CDR3 sequence (DNA): TGTGCCTGGAGTGTACCCATGAGGGCAAAGAACACTGAAGCTTTCTTT.

The chain combines TRBV7-2 with TRBJ2-5, with TRBD1 identical over 9 bases. Trimming at V came to 6 bases and at J to 5 bases, leaving 10 bases not matched to a gene. The CDR3 is 15 residues long. Germline loops: CDR1 SGHTA, CDR2 FQGNSA. This CDR3 is CASRSPGQGLETQYF. CDR3 nucleotide sequence: TGTGCCAGCAGGTCTCCGGGACAGGGTTTGGAGACCCAGTACTTC. Supplemented by reference TRBV7-2 and TRBJ2-5, the full variable domain reads GAGVSQSPSNKVTEKGKDVELRCDPISGHTALYWYRQSLGQGLEFLIYFQGNSAPDKSGLPSDRFSAERTGGSVSTLTIQRTQQEDSAVYLCASRSPGQGLETQYFGPGTRLLVL.

This chain uses TRBV9 with TRBJ2-2; D remains unclear. The ends were cut back, 2 bases at V and 3 bases at J, with 5 bases in the middle. The CDR3 length is 13 residues. The germline CDR1 and CDR2 sequences are SGDLS and YYNGEE. The CDR3 reads CASSVEYTGELFF. CDR3 DNA sequence: TGTGCCAGCAGCGTCGAGTACACCGGGGAGCTGTTTTTT.

This chain uses TRBV5-6 with TRBJ1-1, with D unresolved. Trimming left V 5 bases short and J 0 bases short, with 11 bases between. The CDR3 has 14 residues. Germline V gives CDR1 SGHDT, CDR2 YYEEEE. CDR3 sequence reads: CASRFGLLNTEAFF. For the CDR3, the DNA is TGTGCCAGCAGATTCGGACTGTTGAACACTGAAGCTTTCTTT.

The V call is TRBV6-6, the J call TRBJ2-7; 11 bases are shared with TRBD1. CDR1 and CDR2 from the germline V gene are MNHNY and SVGAGI (reference sequence). The CDR3 totals 13 residues. The V gene end was trimmed by 6 bases and the J gene end by 3 bases; junction bases not matched to a gene: 1. CDR3 nucleotides: TGTGCCAGCAGGGGGACAGGGGGCTACGAGCAGTACTTC. The encoded protein is CASRGTGGYEQYF.

CDR3 bases: TGTGCCAGCAGTTTGGTCTACCCGGGAGCCGCGGGCGATGAGCAGTTCTTC. It yields the protein CASSLVYPGAAGDEQFF. The chain joins TRBV27 to TRBJ2-1; possible D gene TRBD2, 6 bases. V was cut by 3 bases and J by 8 bases, with 23 bases left in between. The CDR3 is 17 amino acids. CDR1 and CDR2 (germline): MNHEY, SMNVEV (reference sequence).

The genes are TRBV6-1 and TRBJ2-3, with 7 nucleotides matching TRBD2. CDR3 length: 16 residues. V was pared by 0 bases and J by 5 bases, with 8 bases of the junction left unmatched. Germline-derived CDR1 and CDR2 are MNHNS and SASEGT. CDR3 in DNA: TGTGCCAGCAGTGAAGCGCCGGCGGGAGCCGAAGATACGCAGTATTTT. Protein product: CASSEAPAGAEDTQYF.

This chain connects TRBV5-1 to TRBJ2-3; the match to TRBD2 covers 11 bases. Germline V gene lookup returns CDR1 SGHRS and CDR2 YFSETQ. The CDR3 runs to 15 residues. The V gene end was trimmed by 4 bases and the J gene end by 6 bases; junction bases not matched to a gene: 7. The CDR3 nucleotides are TGCGCCAGCAGCCCTGGCCCTAGCGGGAGGGATACGCAGTATTTT. Translation: CASSPGPSGRDTQYF.

The CDR3 loop reads CASSLGQGVYEQYF. In DNA, the CDR3 is TGTGCCAGCAGCTTGGGACAGGGGGTCTACGAGCAGTACTTC. The chain has TRBV5-6 and TRBJ2-7; TRBD1 agrees at 9 bases. The germline V gene has CDR1 SGHDT and CDR2 YYEEEE. The CDR3 has 14 amino acids. J was trimmed by 3 bases and V by 0 bases; bases with no gene match: 1. Full variable domain (remainder filled in from reference TRBV5-6 and TRBJ2-7): DAGVTQSPTHLIKTRGQQVTLRCSPKSGHDTVSWYQQALGQGPQFIFQYYEEEERQRGNFPDRFSGHQFPNYSSELNVNALLLGDSALYLCASSLGQGVYEQYFGPGTRLTVT.

This chain connects TRBV5-1 to TRBJ2-7, with D unresolved. The CDR3 totals 13 residues. Germline CDR1 is SGHRS and CDR2 is YFSETQ. V lost 1 base and J lost 3, with 8 bases in between. The CDR3 coding sequence is TGCGCCAGCAGCTTGAAGTACGGCTACGAGCAGTACTTC. Translated, it gives CASSLKYGYEQYF.

V usage is TRBV5-1 and J usage is TRBJ2-1; 7 bases are a match to TRBD2. This CDR3 contains 15 residues. Trimming cost V 0 bases and J 4 bases; bases outside gene matches: 4. Germline assignment: CDR1 SGHRS and CDR2 YFSETQ. The CDR3 DNA reads TGCGCCAGCAGCTTGGCTAGCGGCACGTACAATGAGCAGTTCTTC. It translates to CASSLASGTYNEQFF.

CDR3 nucleotide sequence: TGTGCCAGCAGTGCAAAGAGCTCTGGGGCCAACGTCCTGACTTTC. As protein: CASSAKSSGANVLTF. The chain carries TRBV6-5 and TRBJ2-6, with D unresolved. Trimming shortened V by 5 bases and J by 0 bases, and 8 bases separated the two germline ends. The CDR3 extends over 15 amino acids. Germline CDR1 is MNHEY and CDR2 is SVGAGI.

The genes are TRBV28 and TRBJ1-4, with 10 positions matching TRBD1. CDR3 length: 14 amino acids. From germline, CDR1 is MDHEN and CDR2 SYDVKM. V gave up 6 bases and J gave up 6 bases; unmatched junction bases: 4. CDR3 sequence reads: CASSPGQGHEKLFF. Here the CDR3 DNA reads TGTGCCAGCAGCCCGGGACAGGGGCATGAAAAACTGTTTTTT.

This rearrangement joins TRBV7-9 to TRBJ1-5; no reliable D call. The CDR3 length is 14 residues. Germline V CDR1 and CDR2: SEHNR, FQNEAQ (reference sequence). Trimming took off 7 bases at V and 0 bases at J, with 10 bases between the two ends. DNA for the CDR3: TGTGCCAGCATGGCCGGGGATAGCAATCAGCCCCAGCATTTT. This codes for CASMAGDSNQPQHF.